This TCR beta chain emerged from a study of technical replicates of blood from a handful of donors. The CDR3 spans 16 residues. Per the germline V gene, CDR1 is SNHLY and CDR2 is FYNNEI. V shed 0 bases and J shed 4 bases, with 13 bases lying between them. Here immunoSEQ multiplex PCR was the method, and the copy in TCRdb shows in-frame clones only, minus some. The top ten hold approximately 0.3% of the sample, which has approximately 88,000 clones, 96% seen once. Sequenced input: T cells isolated from PBMCs. This receptor was identified in a human donor in good health. This chain links TRBV2 with TRBJ1-3; D is undetermined. This CDR3 reads CASSEAREGLGNTIYF. CDR3 bases: TGTGCCAGCAGTGAAGCGAGGGAAGGGTTGGGAAACACCATATATTTT.